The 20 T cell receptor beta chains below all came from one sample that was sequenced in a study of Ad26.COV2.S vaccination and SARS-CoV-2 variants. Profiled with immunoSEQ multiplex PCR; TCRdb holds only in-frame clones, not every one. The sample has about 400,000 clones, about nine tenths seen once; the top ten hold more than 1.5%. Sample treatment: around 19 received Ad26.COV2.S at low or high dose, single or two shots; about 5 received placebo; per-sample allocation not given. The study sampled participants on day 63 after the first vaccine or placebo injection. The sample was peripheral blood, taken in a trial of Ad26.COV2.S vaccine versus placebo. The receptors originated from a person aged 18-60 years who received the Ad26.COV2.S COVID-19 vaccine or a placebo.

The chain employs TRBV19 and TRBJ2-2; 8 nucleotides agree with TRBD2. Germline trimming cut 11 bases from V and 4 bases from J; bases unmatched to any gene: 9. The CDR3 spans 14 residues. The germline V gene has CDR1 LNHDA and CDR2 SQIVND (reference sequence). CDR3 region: CACGPAGGTGELFF. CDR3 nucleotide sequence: TGTGCCTGCGGCCCCGCGGGGGGCACCGGGGAGCTGTTTTTT.

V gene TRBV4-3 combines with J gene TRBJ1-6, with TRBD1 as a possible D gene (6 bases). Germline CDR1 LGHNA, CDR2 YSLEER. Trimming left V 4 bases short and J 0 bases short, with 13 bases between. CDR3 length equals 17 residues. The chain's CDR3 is CASSPDRMSSYNSPLHF. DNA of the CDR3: TGCGCCAGCAGCCCCGACAGGATGAGCTCCTATAATTCACCCCTCCACTTT.

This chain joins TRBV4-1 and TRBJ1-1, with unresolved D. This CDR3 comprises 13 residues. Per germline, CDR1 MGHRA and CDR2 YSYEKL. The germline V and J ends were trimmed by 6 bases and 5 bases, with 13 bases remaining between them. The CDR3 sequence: CASSPAGFTEAFF. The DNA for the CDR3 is TGCGCCAGCAGTCCGGCGGGATTTACTGAAGCTTTCTTT.

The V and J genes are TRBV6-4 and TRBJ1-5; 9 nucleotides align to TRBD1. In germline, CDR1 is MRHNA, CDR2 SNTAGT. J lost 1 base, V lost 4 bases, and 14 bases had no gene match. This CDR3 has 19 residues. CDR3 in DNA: TGTGCCAGCAGTGTCACTGCTGGGACAGGGACGAAGAGCAATCAGCCCCAGCATTTT. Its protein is CASSVTAGTGTKSNQPQHF.

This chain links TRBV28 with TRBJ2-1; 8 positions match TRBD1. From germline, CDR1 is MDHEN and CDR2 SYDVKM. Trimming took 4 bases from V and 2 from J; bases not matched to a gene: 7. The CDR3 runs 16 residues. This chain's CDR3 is CASSSPDRDPYNEQFF. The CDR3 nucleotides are TGTGCCAGCAGTTCTCCGGACAGGGACCCCTACAATGAGCAGTTCTTC.

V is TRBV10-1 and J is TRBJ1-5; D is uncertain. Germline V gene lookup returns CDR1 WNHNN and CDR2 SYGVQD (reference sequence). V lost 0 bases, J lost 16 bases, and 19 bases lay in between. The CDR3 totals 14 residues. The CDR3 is CASSESGSSTNQHF. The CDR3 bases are TGCGCCAGCAGTGAGTCAGGTAGTTCAACAAATCAACATTTT.

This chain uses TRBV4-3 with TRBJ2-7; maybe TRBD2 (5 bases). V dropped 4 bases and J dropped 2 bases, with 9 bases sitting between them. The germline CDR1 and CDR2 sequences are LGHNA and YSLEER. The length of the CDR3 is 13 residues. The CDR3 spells CASSLAGPYEQYF. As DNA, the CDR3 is TGCGCCAGCAGCCTGGCGGGCCCCTACGAGCAGTACTTC.

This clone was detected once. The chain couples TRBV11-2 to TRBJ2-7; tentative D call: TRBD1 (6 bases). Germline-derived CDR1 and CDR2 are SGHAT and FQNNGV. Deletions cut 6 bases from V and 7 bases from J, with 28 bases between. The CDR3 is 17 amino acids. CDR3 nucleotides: TGTGCCAGCAGTCATTACCGTGGACAGCAGGGATCACGGGAGCAGTACTTC. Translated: CASSHYRGQQGSREQYF.

This CDR3 is CASSSPYNEQFF. Written as DNA, the CDR3 is TGTGCCAGCAGCTCCCCCTACAATGAGCAGTTCTTC. V is TRBV7-2 and J is TRBJ2-1; D gene unclear. Between the trimmed V and J ends, which lost 4 bases and 2 bases, there was a span of 3 bases. CDR3 length equals 12 residues. Germline V gene lookup returns CDR1 SGHTA and CDR2 FQGNSA.

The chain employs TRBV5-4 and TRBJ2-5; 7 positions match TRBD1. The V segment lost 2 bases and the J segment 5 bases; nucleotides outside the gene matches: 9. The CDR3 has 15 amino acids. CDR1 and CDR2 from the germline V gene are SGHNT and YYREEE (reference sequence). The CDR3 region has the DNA TGTGCCAGCAGCTTTCCGACAGGGAGATCGGAGACCCAGTACTTC. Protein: CASSFPTGRSETQYF.

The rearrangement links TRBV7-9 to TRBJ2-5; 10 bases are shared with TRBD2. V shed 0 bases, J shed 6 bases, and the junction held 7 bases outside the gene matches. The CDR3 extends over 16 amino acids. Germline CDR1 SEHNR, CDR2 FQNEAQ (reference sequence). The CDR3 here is CASSLARSGGAKTQYF. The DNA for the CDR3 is TGTGCCAGCAGCTTAGCGCGAAGCGGGGGGGCCAAGACCCAGTACTTC.

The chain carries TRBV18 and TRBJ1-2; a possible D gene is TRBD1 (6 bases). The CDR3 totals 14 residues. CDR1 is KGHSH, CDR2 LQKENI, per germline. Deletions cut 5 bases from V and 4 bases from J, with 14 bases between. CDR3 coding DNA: TGTGCCAGCTCAGCAGGGGCCCTTAGCTATGGCTACACCTTC. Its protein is CASSAGALSYGYTF.

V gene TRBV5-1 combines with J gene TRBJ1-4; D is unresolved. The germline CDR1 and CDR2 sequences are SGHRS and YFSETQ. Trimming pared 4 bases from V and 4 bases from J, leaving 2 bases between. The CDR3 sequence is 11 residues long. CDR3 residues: CASSINEKLFF. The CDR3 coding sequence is TGCGCCAGCAGCATTAATGAAAAACTGTTTTTT.

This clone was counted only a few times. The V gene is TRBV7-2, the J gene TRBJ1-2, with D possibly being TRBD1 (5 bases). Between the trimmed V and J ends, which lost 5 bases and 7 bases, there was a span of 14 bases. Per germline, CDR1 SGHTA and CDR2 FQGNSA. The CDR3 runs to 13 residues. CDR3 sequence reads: CASSPFQGGGYTF. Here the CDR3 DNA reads TGTGCCAGCAGCCCGTTCCAGGGAGGTGGCTACACCTTC.

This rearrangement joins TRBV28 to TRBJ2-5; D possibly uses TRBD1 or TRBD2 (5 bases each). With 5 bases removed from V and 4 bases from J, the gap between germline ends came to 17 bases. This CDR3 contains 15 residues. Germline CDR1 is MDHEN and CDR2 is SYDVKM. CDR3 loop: CASSETGTGRETQYF. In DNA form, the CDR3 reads TGTGCCAGCAGTGAGACCGGGACGGGCAGAGAGACCCAGTACTTC.

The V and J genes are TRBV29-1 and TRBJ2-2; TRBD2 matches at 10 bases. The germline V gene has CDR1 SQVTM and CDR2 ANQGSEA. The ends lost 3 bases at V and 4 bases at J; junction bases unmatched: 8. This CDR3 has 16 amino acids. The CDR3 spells CSVEGPSGGSTGELFF. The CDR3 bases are TGCAGCGTTGAGGGGCCTAGCGGGGGTTCCACCGGGGAGCTGTTTTTT.

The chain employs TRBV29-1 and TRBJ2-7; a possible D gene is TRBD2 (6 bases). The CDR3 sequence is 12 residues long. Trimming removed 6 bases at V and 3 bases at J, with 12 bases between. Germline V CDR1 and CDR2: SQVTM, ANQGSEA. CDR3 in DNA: TGCAGCGTACGGAGGGATGACTACGAGCAGTACTTC. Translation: CSVRRDDYEQYF.

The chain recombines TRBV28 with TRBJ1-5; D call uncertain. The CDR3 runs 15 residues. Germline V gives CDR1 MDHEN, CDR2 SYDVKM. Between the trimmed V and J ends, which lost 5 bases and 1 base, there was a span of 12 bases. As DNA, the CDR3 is TGTGCCAGCAGTATCACAAAGCAGAGCAATCAGCCCCAGCATTTT. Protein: CASSITKQSNQPQHF.

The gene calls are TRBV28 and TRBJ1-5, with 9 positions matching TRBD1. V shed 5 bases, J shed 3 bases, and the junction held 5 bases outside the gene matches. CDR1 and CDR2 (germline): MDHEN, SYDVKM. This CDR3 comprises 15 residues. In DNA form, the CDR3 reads TGTGCCAGCAGTCCGGACAGGGGCATCAATCAGCCCCAGCATTTT. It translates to CASSPDRGINQPQHF.

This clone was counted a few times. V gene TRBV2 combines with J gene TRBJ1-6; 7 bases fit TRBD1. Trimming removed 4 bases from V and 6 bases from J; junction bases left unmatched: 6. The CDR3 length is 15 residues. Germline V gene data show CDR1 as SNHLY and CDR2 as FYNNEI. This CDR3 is CASSGGGRVNSPLHF. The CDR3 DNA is TGTGCCAGCAGTGGAGGGGGCAGGGTTAATTCACCCCTCCACTTT.